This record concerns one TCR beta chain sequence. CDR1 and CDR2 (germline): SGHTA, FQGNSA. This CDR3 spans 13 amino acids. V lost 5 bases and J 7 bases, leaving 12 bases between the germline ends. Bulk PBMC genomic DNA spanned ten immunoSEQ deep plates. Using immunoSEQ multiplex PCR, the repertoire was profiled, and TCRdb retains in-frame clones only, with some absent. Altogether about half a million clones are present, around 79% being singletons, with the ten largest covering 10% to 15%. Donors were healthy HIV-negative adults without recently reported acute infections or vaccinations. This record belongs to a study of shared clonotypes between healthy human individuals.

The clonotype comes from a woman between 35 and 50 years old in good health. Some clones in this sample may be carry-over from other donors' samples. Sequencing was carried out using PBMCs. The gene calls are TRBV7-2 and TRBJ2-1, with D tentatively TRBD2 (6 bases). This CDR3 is CASSARRVNEQFF. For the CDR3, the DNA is TGTGCCAGCAGCGCGCGGAGGGTAAATGAGCAGTTCTTC.